This TCR beta chain was sequenced during a study of cytomegalovirus exposure and HLA in healthy donors. Of note for this clone: The antigen remains undetermined.

Study observations and caveats: As was reported, the classifier diagnosed cytomegalovirus status with high specificity and sensitivity.

The CDR3 sequence is 12 residues long. Trimming stripped 4 bases from V and 8 bases from J, with 10 bases between. The V gene's germline CDR1 is MNHEY and CDR2 SMNVEV (reference sequence). The method was immunoSEQ multiplex PCR; TCRdb's version includes in-frame clones alone and lacks a portion of them. The sample includes some 150,000 clones, about 89% seen only once; the top ten take around 3.2%. This receptor was obtained from a woman between 18 and 30 years old in good health and CMV-seropositive. V and J are TRBV27 and TRBJ2-3; TRBD1 might be the D (6 bases). Sample: PBMCs. This CDR3 is CASSSTGITQYF. CDR3 nucleotides: TGTGCCAGCAGTTCTACAGGGATTACGCAGTATTTT.